The clone carrying this TCR beta chain was seen only once. This sample is drawn from a study of blood T cell repertoires in COVID-19. Across the study: T cells, B-cell-depleted T cells, or PBMCs provided the cDNA or gDNA that served as material.

The germline V and J ends were trimmed by 1 base and 1 base, with 8 bases remaining between them. The CDR3 runs to 16 residues. Germline assignment: CDR1 MDHEN and CDR2 SYDVKM. The method was immunoSEQ multiplex PCR; TCRdb's version includes in-frame clones alone and lacks a portion of them. Of about 250,000 clones listed, 65% to 90% are singletons. Symptom resolution, clearance, or two negative PCRs marked the recovered donors of Cohort 3. Sequencing input: PBMCs or T cells enriched from blood (not recorded which). This TCR was sampled from a man in his forties or fifties who had recovered from COVID-19. The chain is built from TRBV28 and TRBJ2-6; D is unclear. CDR3 DNA: TGTGCCAGCAGTTTATTGTCCGTGTCTGGGGCCAACGTCCTGACTTTC. It codes for CASSLLSVSGANVLTF.